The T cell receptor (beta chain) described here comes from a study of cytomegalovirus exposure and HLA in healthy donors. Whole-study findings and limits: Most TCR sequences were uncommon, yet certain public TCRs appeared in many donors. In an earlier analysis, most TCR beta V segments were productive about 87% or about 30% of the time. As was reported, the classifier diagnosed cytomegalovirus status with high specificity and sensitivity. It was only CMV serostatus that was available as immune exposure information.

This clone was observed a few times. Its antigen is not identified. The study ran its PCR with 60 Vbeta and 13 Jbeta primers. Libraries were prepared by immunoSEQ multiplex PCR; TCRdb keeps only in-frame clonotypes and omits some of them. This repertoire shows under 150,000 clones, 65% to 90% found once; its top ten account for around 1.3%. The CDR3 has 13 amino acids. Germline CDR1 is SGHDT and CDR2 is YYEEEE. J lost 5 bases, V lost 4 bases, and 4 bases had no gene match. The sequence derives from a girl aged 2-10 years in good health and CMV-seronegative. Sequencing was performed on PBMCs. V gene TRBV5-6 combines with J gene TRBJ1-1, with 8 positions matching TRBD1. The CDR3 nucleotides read TGTGCCAGCAGCGCAGGGGGCCGGACTGAAGCTTTCTTT. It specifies CASSAGGRTEAFF.